This T cell receptor (beta chain) was identified in a study of blood T cell repertoires in COVID-19. The V gene end was trimmed by 9 bases and the J gene end by 6 bases; junction bases not matched to a gene: 9. The CDR3 extends over 13 amino acids. Looked up from germline, CDR1 is KGHSH and CDR2 is LQKENI. Allocation to cohorts depended on clinical history reported by the participants. Methods used by the authors: Reference gene primers were amplified, and this amplification served to estimate nucleated cell counts. TCRdb's copy holds only in-frame clones and misses some; the assay was immunoSEQ multiplex PCR. The V and J calls and clone size were taken over from that table, and D and trimming were inferred from the DNA. Counted here are around 230,000 clones, about 91% occurring once; the ten biggest clones make up over 2%.

The receptor's source is a woman aged 40 to 50 with acute COVID-19. The rearrangement uses TRBV18 and TRBJ2-3; 7 bases fit TRBD2. The sample consisted of PBMCs or T cells enriched from blood (not recorded which). The CDR3: CASHPGGMDTQYF. The DNA for the CDR3 is TGTGCCAGTCACCCGGGGGGAATGGATACGCAGTATTTT.